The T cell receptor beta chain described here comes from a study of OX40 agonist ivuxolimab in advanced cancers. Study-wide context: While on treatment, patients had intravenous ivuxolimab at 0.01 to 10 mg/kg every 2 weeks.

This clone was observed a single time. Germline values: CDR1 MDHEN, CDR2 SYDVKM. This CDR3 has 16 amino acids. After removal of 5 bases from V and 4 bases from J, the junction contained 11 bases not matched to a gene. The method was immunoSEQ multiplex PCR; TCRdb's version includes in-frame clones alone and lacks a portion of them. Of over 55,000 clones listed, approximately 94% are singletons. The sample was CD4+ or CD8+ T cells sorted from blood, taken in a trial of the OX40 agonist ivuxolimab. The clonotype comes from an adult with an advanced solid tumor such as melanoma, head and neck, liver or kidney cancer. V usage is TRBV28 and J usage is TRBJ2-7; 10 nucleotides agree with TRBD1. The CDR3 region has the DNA TGTGCCAGCAGTCTGGTCCGGGACAGGGGAATGTACGAGCAGTACTTC. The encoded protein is CASSLVRDRGMYEQYF. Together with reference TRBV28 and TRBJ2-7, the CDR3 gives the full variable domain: DVKVTQSSRYLVKRTGEKVFLECVQDMDHENMFWYRQDPGLGLRLIYFSYDVKMKEKGDIPEGYSVSREKKERFSLILESASTNQTSMYLCASSLVRDRGMYEQYFGPGTRLTVT.